This T cell receptor beta chain was identified during a study of naive and memory T cell subsets. The library had UMIs added by 3' ligation of an oligonucleotide to TCR cDNA. Input was roughly 1 to 1000 ng of DNase-treated total RNA without cell sorting. Amplification of ligated cDNA took four PCR rounds with SP2 and nested alpha and beta constant primers. For blood and skin samples, reverse transcription used TCR alpha and beta constant primers. From the 5' RACE reads, TCRdb called clonotypes with MiXCR, one entry per CDR3 protein. The profile covers 56,000 or so distinct CDR3 sequences, with around 8% appearing a single time and almost 10% taken by the ten largest. With regard to this clonotype: Its antigen is currently unknown.

Broader study findings: The RNA method is potentially sensitive to activation and differentiation changes.

CDR1 KGHSH and CDR2 LQKENI come from the germline V gene. This CDR3 is built from 13 residues. Trimming left V 3 bases short and J 1 base short, with 6 bases between. This chain joins TRBV18 and TRBJ2-5; D not resolved. The source of this sequence is a female donor in good health. CDR3 residues: CASSPSIQETQYF. CDR3 in DNA: TGTGCCAGCTCACCTTCTATCCAAGAGACCCAGTACTTC. Combining the CDR3 with reference TRBV18 and TRBJ2-5 gives the whole variable domain NAGVMQNPRHLVRRRGQEARLRCSPMKGHSHVYWYRQLPEEGLKFMVYLQKENIIDESGMPKERFSAEFPKEGPSILRIQQVVRGDSAAYFCASSPSIQETQYFGPGTRLLVL.